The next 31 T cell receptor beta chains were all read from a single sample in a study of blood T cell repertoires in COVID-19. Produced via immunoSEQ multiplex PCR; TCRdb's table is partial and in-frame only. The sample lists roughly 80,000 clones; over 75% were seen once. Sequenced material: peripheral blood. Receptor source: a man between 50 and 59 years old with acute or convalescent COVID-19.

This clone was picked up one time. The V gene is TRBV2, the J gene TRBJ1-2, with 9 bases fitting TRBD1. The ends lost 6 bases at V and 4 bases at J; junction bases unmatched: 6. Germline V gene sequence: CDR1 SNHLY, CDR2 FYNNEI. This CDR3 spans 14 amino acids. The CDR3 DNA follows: TGTGCCAGCAGGATACAGGGGGCTGGCTATGGCTACACCTTC. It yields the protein CASRIQGAGYGYTF.

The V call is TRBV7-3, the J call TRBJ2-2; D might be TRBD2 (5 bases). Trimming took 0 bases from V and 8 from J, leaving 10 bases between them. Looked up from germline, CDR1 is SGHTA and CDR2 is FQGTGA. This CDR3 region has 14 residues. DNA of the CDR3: TGTGCCAGCAGCTTAACGGACTCGACTGGGGAGCTGTTTTTT. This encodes CASSLTDSTGELFF. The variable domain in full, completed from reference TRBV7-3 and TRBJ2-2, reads GAGVSQTPSNKVTEKGKYVELRCDPISGHTALYWYRQSLGQGPEFLIYFQGTGAADDSGLPNDRFFAVRPEGSVSTLKIQRTERGDSAVYLCASSLTDSTGELFFGEGSRLTVL.

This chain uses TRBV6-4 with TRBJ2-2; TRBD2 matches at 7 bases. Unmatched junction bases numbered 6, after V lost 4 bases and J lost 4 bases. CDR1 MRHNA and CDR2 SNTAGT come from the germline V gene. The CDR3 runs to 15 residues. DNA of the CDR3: TGTGCCAGCAGTGCCGGGGGGTTGACCACCGGGGAGCTGTTTTTT. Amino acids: CASSAGGLTTGELFF.

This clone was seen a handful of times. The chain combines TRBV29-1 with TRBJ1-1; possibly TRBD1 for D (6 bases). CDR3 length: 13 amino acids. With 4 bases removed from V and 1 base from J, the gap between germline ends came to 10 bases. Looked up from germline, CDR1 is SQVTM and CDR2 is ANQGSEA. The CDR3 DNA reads TGCAGCGTTGGCAGGACAGCGAACACTGAAGCTTTCTTT. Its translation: CSVGRTANTEAFF.

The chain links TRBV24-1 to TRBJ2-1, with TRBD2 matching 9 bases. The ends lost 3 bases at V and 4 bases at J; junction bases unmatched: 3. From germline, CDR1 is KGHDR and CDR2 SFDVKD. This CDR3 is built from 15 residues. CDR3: CATSDRGRDYNEQFF. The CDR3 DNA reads TGTGCCACCAGTGATCGCGGGAGGGATTACAATGAGCAGTTCTTC.

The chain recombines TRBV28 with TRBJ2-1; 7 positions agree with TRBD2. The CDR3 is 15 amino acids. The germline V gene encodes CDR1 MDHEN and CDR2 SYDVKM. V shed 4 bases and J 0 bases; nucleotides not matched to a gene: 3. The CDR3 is CASSSQRDSYNEQFF. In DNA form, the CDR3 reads TGTGCCAGCAGTTCACAGCGGGACTCCTACAATGAGCAGTTCTTC.

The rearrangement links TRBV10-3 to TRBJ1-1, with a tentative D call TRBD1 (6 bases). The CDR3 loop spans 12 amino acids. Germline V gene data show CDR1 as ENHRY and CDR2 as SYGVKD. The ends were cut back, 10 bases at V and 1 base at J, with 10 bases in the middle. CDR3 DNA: TGTGCCACTGGACAGCCGAACACTGAAGCTTTCTTT. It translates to CATGQPNTEAFF.

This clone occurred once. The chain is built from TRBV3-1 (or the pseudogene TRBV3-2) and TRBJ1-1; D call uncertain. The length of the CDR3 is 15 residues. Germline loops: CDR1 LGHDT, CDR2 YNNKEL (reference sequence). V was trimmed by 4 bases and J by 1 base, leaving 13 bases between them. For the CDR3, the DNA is TGTGCCAGCAGCCGGAGGGAGGTTGGGAACACTGAAGCTTTCTTT. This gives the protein CASSRREVGNTEAFF.

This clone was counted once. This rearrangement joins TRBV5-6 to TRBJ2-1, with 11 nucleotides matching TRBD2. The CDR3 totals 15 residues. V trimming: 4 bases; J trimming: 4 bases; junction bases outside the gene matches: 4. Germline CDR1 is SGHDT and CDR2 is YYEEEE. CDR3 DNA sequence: TGTGCCAGCAGCCTAGCGGGAGGAGGGTACAATGAGCAGTTCTTC. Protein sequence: CASSLAGGGYNEQFF.

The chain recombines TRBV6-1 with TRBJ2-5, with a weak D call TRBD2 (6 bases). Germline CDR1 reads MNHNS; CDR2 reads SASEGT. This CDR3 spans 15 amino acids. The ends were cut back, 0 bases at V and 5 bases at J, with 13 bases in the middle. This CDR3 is CASSEAQWGRETQYF. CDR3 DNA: TGTGCCAGCAGTGAAGCGCAGTGGGGGAGGGAGACCCAGTACTTC.

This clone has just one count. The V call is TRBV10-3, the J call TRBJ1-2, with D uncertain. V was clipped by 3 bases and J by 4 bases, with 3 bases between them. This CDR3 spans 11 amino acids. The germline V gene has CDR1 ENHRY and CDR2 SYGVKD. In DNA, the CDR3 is TGTGCCATCAGTGATCTCTATGGCTACACCTTC. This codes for CAISDLYGYTF.

The CDR3 coding sequence is TGTGCCAGCAGCAAGCAAATGAACACTGAAGCTTTCTTT. It codes for CASSKQMNTEAFF. V is TRBV7-7 and J is TRBJ1-1; D uncertain. The CDR3 is 13 amino acids. V was trimmed by 5 bases and J by 0 bases, leaving 7 bases between them. Germline CDR1 is SSHAT and CDR2 is FNYEAQ (reference sequence).

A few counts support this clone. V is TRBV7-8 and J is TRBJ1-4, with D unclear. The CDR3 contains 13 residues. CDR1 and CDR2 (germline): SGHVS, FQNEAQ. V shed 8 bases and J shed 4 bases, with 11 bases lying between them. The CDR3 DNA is TGTGCCAGCGGAGTCAATAGTAATGAAAAACTGTTTTTT. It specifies CASGVNSNEKLFF.

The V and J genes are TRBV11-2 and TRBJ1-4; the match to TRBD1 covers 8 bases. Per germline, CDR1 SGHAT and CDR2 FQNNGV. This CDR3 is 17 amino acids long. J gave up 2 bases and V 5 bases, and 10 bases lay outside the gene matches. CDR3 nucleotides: TGTGCCAGCAGCCAATTGACAGGGGAATCTACTAATGAAAAACTGTTTTTT. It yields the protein CASSQLTGESTNEKLFF.

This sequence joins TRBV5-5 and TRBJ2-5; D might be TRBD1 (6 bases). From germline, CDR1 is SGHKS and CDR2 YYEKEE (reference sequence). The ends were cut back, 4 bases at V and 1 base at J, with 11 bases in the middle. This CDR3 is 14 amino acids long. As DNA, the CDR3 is TGTGCCAGCAGCCGAAACAGGGCCCAAGAGACCCAGTACTTC. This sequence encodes CASSRNRAQETQYF.

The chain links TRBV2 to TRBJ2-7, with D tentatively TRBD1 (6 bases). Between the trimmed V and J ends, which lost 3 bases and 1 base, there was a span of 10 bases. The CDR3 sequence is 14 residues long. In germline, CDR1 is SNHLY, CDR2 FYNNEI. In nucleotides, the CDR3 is TGTGCCAGCAGTGAGGGCAGGGGTTCCTACGAGCAGTACTTC. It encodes CASSEGRGSYEQYF.

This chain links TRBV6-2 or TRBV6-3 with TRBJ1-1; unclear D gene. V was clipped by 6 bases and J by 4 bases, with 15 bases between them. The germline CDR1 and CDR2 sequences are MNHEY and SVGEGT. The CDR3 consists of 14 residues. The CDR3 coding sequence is TGTGCCAGCAGCCCTGACACTTCCCCCACTGAAGCTTTCTTT. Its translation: CASSPDTSPTEAFF.

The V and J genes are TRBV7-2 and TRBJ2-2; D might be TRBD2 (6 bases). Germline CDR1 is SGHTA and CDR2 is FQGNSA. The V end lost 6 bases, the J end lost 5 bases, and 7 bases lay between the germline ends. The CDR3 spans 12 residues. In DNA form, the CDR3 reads TGTGCCAGCAGTCGGGGGACCGGGGAGCTGTTTTTT. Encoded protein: CASSRGTGELFF.

This CDR3 is CASSYPILVGSYEQYF. The CDR3 DNA reads as TGTGCCAGCAGTTATCCAATACTAGTGGGCTCCTACGAGCAGTACTTC. The rearrangement uses TRBV6-2 or TRBV6-3 and TRBJ2-7; D possibly corresponds to TRBD2 (5 bases). Germline CDR1 and CDR2: MNHEY and SVGEGT. The length of the CDR3 is 16 residues. Between the trimmed V and J ends, which lost 3 bases and 0 bases, there was a span of 15 bases.

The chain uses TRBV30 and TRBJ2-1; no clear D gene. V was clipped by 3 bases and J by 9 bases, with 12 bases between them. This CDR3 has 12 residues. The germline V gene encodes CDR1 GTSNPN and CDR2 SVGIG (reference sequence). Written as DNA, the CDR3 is TGTGCCTGGAGCAAGAGGTTTGGTGAGCAGTTCTTC. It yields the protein CAWSKRFGEQFF.

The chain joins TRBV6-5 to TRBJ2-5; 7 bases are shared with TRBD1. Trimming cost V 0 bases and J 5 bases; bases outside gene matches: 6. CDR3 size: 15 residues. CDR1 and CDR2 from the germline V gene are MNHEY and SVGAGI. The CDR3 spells CASSYSWTGGETQYF. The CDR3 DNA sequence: TGTGCCAGCAGTTACTCTTGGACAGGCGGCGAGACCCAGTACTTC.

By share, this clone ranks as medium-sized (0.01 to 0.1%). CDR3 loop: CASGDRDYEQYF. The CDR3 DNA follows: TGTGCCAGCGGCGACAGGGACTACGAGCAGTACTTC. The genes are TRBV28 and TRBJ2-7, with 7 bases fitting TRBD1. Trimming removed 8 bases from V and 3 bases from J; junction bases left unmatched: 4. The CDR3 runs 12 residues. The germline CDR1 and CDR2 sequences are MDHEN and SYDVKM.

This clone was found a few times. Here the CDR3 reads CASSHLAGTFSNEKLFF. CDR3 coding DNA: TGTGCCAGCAGCCACCTCGCCGGGACATTTTCTAATGAAAAACTGTTTTTT. The chain links TRBV25-1 to TRBJ1-4; weak D call: TRBD1 (6 bases). Deletions cut 6 bases from V and 3 bases from J, with 20 bases between. From germline, CDR1 is MGHDK and CDR2 SYGVNS. The CDR3 has 17 amino acids.

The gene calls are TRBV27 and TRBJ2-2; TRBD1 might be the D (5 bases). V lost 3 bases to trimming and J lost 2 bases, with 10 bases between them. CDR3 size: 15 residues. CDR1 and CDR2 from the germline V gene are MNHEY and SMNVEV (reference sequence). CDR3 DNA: TGTGCCAGCAGTTTCAGGACAATTAACACCGGGGAGCTGTTTTTT. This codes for CASSFRTINTGELFF.

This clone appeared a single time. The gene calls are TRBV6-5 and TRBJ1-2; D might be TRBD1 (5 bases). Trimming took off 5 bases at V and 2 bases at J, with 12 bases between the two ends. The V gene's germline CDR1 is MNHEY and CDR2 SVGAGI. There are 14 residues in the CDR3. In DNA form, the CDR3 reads TGTGCCAGCAGTCTCCTACAGGAGAACTATGGCTACACCTTC. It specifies CASSLLQENYGYTF.

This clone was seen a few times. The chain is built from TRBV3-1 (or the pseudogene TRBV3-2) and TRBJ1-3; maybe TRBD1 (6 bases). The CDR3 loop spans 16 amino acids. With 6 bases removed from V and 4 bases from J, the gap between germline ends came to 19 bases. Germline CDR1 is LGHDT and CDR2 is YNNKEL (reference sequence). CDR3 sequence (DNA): TGTGCCAGCAGTCCAAGACAGGATACGTGGGGAAACACCATATATTTT. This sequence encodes CASSPRQDTWGNTIYF.

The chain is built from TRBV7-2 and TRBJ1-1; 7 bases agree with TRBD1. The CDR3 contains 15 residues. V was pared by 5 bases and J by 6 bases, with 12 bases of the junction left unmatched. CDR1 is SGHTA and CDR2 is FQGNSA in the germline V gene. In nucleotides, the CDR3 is TGTGCCAGCAGCCCCAGGGGTGGAGGGGGCTCTGAAGCTTTCTTT. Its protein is CASSPRGGGGSEAFF.

The CDR3 DNA follows: TGTGCCAGCAGACCGGGACCAGGGGATGGCTACACCTTC. Translation gives CASRPGPGDGYTF. The chain carries TRBV7-9 and TRBJ1-2; D is perhaps TRBD1 (6 bases). CDR1 is SEHNR, CDR2 FQNEAQ, per germline (reference sequence). Trimming shortened V by 6 bases and J by 6 bases, and 14 bases separated the two germline ends. This CDR3 has 13 amino acids.

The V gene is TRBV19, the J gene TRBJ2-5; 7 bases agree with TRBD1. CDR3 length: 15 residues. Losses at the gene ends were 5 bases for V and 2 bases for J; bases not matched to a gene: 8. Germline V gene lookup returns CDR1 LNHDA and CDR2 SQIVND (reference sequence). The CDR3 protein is CASSARGQPQETQYF. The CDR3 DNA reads TGTGCCAGTAGTGCCCGGGGACAGCCTCAAGAGACCCAGTACTTC.

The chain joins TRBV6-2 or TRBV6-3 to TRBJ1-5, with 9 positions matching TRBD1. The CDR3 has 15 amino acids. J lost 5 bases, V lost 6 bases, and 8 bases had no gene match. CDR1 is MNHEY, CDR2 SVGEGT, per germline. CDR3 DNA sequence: TGTGCCAGCAGCCGTACAGGGGGCGGGCATCAGCCCCAGCATTTT. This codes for CASSRTGGGHQPQHF.

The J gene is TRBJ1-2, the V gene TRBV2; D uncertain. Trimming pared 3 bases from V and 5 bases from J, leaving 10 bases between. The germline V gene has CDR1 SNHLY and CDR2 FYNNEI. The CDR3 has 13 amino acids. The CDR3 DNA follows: TGTGCCAGCAGTGAGCGCGGATTATATGGCTACACCTTC. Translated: CASSERGLYGYTF.